This TCR beta chain was identified in a study of persistence of HIV-infected CD4 T cells (TCRdb year 2020). In terms of the full investigation: Participants had been on suppressive ART for a median of 8 years. Peripheral blood samples of up to about 200 mL were collected at multiple time points, except for a couple of participants, who underwent leukapheresis at a single time point. The study isolated CMV- and HIV-1 Gag-responding CD4+ T cells from ART-treated individuals to examine antigen-driven clonal expansion of HIV-1-infected cells. Cross-participant TCR cluster analysis included 8 or 9 participants for CMV and more than five participants for Gag. The clonality of all cells in each sorted population was measured by TCRbeta sequencing, and the clonality of infected cells was measured by proviral sequencing.

The paper's findings and limits, for the study overall: Only a small number of individuals took part in the study, and the range of antigens tested was limited. Significantly lower TCRbeta richness was observed in CMV- and Gag-responding cells than in anti-CD3/anti-CD28-responding cells, and higher oligoclonality was observed in CMV-responding cells than in CD3/CD28-stimulated and Gag-responding cells. TCR oligoclonality correlated with proviral oligoclonality within the same sorted populations. Antigen-responding cells were enriched for expanded CDR3beta sequences that were degenerate, which suggests that CD4+ responses to CMV and Gag underwent convergent selection. Restriction of bulk TCR analyses to the rare CMV-responding cells that actually carried HIV-1 proviruses was not possible.

Note on this clone: Its specific antigen is unknown. No quality values exist for individual bases; no much larger clone is one base distant.

Reading the label with the study, this specimen's treatment or condition is: suppressive antiretroviral therapy. A pool of overlapping HIV-1 Gag 15-mer peptides, at roughly 1 ug per peptide per mL, was used to stimulate the cells. Responding CD4+ T cells were sorted on the basis of upregulation of both CD40 ligand and CD69. Participants were HIV-1-infected adults who started suppressive ART during chronic infection. Plasma HIV-1 RNA had been undetectable (below 50 copies/mL) in participants for at least 4 years. To be included, a participant needed positive CMV serology and a CD4+ T cell count above 400 cells/uL. Before stimulation, PBMCs were isolated using density centrifugation and then depleted of CD8+ T cells. Stimulation of CD8-depleted PBMCs was carried out for approximately 20 hours with anti-CD28/CD49d costimulation, CD40-blocking antibody and enfuvirtide, to prevent new infections. Cell sorting was done on a Beckman Coulter MoFlo Legacy or XDP sorter, and dead cells were excluded with propidium iodide. Genomic DNA was extracted using the QIAamp DNA Mini Kit for samples with more than one million cells and using the Quick-DNA Microprep Kit for all other samples.

At the junction V is shortened by 0 bases and J by 10 bases; bases outside the gene matches: 14. From its cysteine to its phenylalanine, the CDR3 spans 17 amino acids. CDR3 DNA only is kept here, 51 bases in frame from base 1. The germline V gene yields SGDLS for CDR1 and YYNGEE for CDR2. The immunoSEQ hsTCRB assay version 4, run in survey mode, was used to sequence TCRbeta repertoires from genomic DNA. Genomic DNA was diluted to 7.5 to 10 ng/uL, and up to 1 ug per sample was used for TCRbeta sequencing. The study's own analysis went as follows. Analysis of the TCRbeta data was done in ImmunoSeq Analyzer 3.0, and diversity was computed on productive nucleotide rearrangements. Using the Immunarch R package, lower-bound TCR diversity was estimated with the improved Chao index and clonality was estimated with the Gini coefficient. Different nucleotide rearrangements encoding the same CDR3beta amino acid sequence were treated as distinct clonotypes. Differential abundance analysis found TCRbeta sequences that were significantly enriched in antigen-responding cells compared with anti-CD3/anti-CD28-activated cells. Using predicted peptide-MHC specificity as the basis, GLIPH2 grouped TCRs into clusters, both for each participant individually and for the merged data sets that combined participants. In its TCRdb copy, this immuneACCESS table keeps in-frame sequences only and misses some clones. Where compared with another copy, unresolved V genes explain less than half of these, and the others have no known cause. Clone size and V and J calls were adopted from that table, with D and trimming inferred from the DNA. The table for this sample lists more than 8,500 clones; less than 85% of them were counted only once. Roughly 2% of the sample belongs to the ten largest clones.

This chain joins TRBV9 to TRBJ2-1, with 9 bases in between that match TRBD2. This specimen was CD4+ T cells sorted from PBMCs after roughly 18-hour stimulation, taken from a patient who received antiretroviral therapy. What this sample's cell subset or site label stands for: CD40L+CD69+ CD4 T cells responding to HIV-1 Gag peptides. The sequence was collected from an adult woman with HIV who was CMV-seropositive. CDR3 reads: CASSVAHGGRAVGEQFF. The sequenced DNA is TGTGCCAGCAGCGTAGCGCATGGCGGGAGGGCCGTTGGCGAGCAGTTCTTC.